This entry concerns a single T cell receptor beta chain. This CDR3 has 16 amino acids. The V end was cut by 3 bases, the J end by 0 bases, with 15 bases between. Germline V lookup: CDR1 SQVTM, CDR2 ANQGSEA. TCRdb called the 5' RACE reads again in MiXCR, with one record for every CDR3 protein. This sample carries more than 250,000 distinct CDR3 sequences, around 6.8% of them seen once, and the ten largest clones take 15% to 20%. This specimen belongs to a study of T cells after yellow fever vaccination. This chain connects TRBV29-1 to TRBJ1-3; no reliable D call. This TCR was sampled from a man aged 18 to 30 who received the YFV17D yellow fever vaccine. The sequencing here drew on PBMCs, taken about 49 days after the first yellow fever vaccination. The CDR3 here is CSVEGRSLHSGNTIYF. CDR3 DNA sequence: TGCAGCGTTGAGGGCCGGTCCCTTCACTCTGGAAACACCATATATTTT.